The next 22 T cell receptor beta chains were all read from a single sample in a study of T cell changes during pregnancy in multiple sclerosis. Profiling relied on immunoSEQ multiplex PCR, and the TCRdb table lists in-frame clones only, not all of them. The table records 50,000 or so clones, around 93% of them present only once. The sample consisted of peripheral blood, taken in the second trimester of pregnancy. The source of these receptors is a female donor with multiple sclerosis, enrolled in a pregnancy study.

The chain has TRBV4-2 and TRBJ1-1, with TRBD1 as a possible D gene (6 bases). The germline V gene encodes CDR1 LGHNA and CDR2 YNFKEQ. This CDR3 has 16 amino acids. V lost 0 bases to trimming and J lost 1 base, with 12 bases between them. The CDR3 sequence is CASSQERGGSNTEAFF. The CDR3 coding sequence is TGTGCCAGCAGCCAAGAAAGAGGGGGATCGAACACTGAAGCTTTCTTT.

This clone was seen more than once but under ten times. The rearrangement links TRBV6-5 to TRBJ1-2; a weak D match, TRBD1 (6 bases). Germline V CDR1 and CDR2: MNHEY, SVGAGI. Trimming cost V 1 base and J 5 bases, with 14 bases left between them. The CDR3 extends over 15 amino acids. The DNA of the CDR3 is TGTGCCAGCAGTTACTACACAGGGCAAGGGTATGGCTACACCTTC. Residues: CASSYYTGQGYGYTF.

The chain links TRBV18 to TRBJ1-4, with 7 bases lining up with TRBD1. Losses at the gene ends were 3 bases for V and 7 bases for J; bases not matched to a gene: 8. Germline CDR1 and CDR2: KGHSH and LQKENI. The CDR3 has 15 amino acids. The CDR3 nucleotides read TGTGCCAGCTCACCGGGCTTCCAGGGGGGTGAAAAACTGTTTTTT. It encodes CASSPGFQGGEKLFF.

The chain links TRBV19 to TRBJ2-5; 8 bases agree with TRBD2. In germline, CDR1 is LNHDA, CDR2 SQIVND (reference sequence). The CDR3 totals 14 residues. The junction had 1 base not matched to a gene; V was cut back by 1 base and J by 3 bases. DNA for the CDR3: TGTGCCAGTAGTATAGCGGGAGGGAAAGAGACCCAGTACTTC. Its protein product is CASSIAGGKETQYF.

This chain uses TRBV7-2 with TRBJ2-7; 11 nucleotides line up with TRBD2. Germline V gene lookup returns CDR1 SGHTA and CDR2 FQGNSA. This CDR3 region has 14 residues. Trimming cost V 4 bases and J 3 bases; bases outside gene matches: 2. CDR3 sequence reads: CASSYTSGSYEQYF. The CDR3 region has the DNA TGTGCCAGCAGCTACACTAGCGGGAGCTACGAGCAGTACTTC.

The chain carries TRBV6-1 and TRBJ2-1; TRBD2 matches at 9 bases. The J segment lost 5 bases and the V segment lost 5 bases, leaving 4 bases of the junction unmatched. CDR1 is MNHNS and CDR2 is SASEGT in the germline V gene. CDR3 length equals 14 residues. The CDR3 DNA is TGTGCCAGCAGTAGCGGACTAGCGAACAATGAGCAGTTCTTC. This gives the protein CASSSGLANNEQFF.

The CDR3: CASSGGYEQFF. Written as DNA, the CDR3 is TGTGCCAGCAGTGGGGGCTATGAGCAGTTCTTC. The rearrangement uses TRBV27 and TRBJ2-1, with a weak D call TRBD1 (6 bases). The CDR3 loop spans 11 amino acids. CDR1 is MNHEY, CDR2 SMNVEV, per germline (reference sequence). The ends were cut back, 5 bases at V and 8 bases at J, with 7 bases in the middle.

The rearrangement links TRBV20-1 to TRBJ1-2; D perhaps matches TRBD1 (6 bases). Deletions cut 7 bases from V and 3 bases from J, with 9 bases between. Per the germline V gene, CDR1 is DFQATT and CDR2 is SNEGSKA (reference sequence). The CDR3 loop spans 11 amino acids. The CDR3 nucleotides are TGCAGTGACAGGGCCTACTATGGCTACACCTTC. Amino acid sequence: CSDRAYYGYTF.

The chain's CDR3 is CASRRTVNYGYTF. The CDR3 nucleotides read TGTGCCAGCAGACGGACAGTTAACTATGGCTACACCTTC. This chain links TRBV11-2 with TRBJ1-2; TRBD1 might be the D (6 bases). Trimming took off 6 bases at V and 1 base at J, with 9 bases between the two ends. The CDR3 is 13 residues long. Germline CDR1 reads SGHAT; CDR2 reads FQNNGV.

The chain recombines TRBV25-1 with TRBJ2-7; possibly TRBD1 for D (5 bases). Germline V lookup: CDR1 MGHDK, CDR2 SYGVNS. Trimming left V 3 bases short and J 3 bases short, with 12 bases between. The CDR3 length is 14 residues. CDR3 residues: CASSDSGQFYEQYF. CDR3 DNA sequence: TGTGCCAGCAGTGACTCAGGGCAGTTCTACGAGCAGTACTTC.

This sequence joins TRBV7-2 and TRBJ1-3, with 8 positions matching TRBD1. The ends lost 5 bases at V and 2 bases at J; junction bases unmatched: 5. The CDR3 is 15 amino acids. From germline, CDR1 is SGHTA and CDR2 FQGNSA. The CDR3 region is CASSDRTGPGNTIYF. DNA of the CDR3: TGTGCCAGCAGCGATCGGACAGGGCCTGGAAACACCATATATTTT.

The genes are TRBV7-2 and TRBJ2-1; D ambiguous. This CDR3 is built from 13 residues. Trimming shortened V by 0 bases and J by 5 bases, and 5 bases separated the two germline ends. Germline CDR1 is SGHTA and CDR2 is FQGNSA. The DNA for the CDR3 is TGTGCCAGCAGCTTAGCCCTCCACAATGAGCAGTTCTTC. Translation gives CASSLALHNEQFF.

J is TRBJ2-7 and V is TRBV7-9; the match to TRBD2 covers 15 bases. The J segment lost 6 bases and the V segment lost 1 base, leaving 1 base of the junction unmatched. CDR1 is SEHNR, CDR2 FQNEAQ, per germline (reference sequence). The CDR3 sequence is 15 residues long. CDR3 nucleotides: TGTGCCAGCAGCTTAGTGGGACTAGCGGGAGGCGAGCAGTACTTC. It translates to CASSLVGLAGGEQYF.

The chain combines TRBV6-6 with TRBJ1-2; D call uncertain. CDR1 MNHNY and CDR2 SVGAGI come from the germline V gene (reference sequence). Deletions cut 6 bases from V and 8 bases from J, with 7 bases between. The CDR3 is made up of 10 amino acids. The CDR3 DNA reads TGTGCCAGCAGGGCGGGAGGCTACACCTTC. Protein product: CASRAGGYTF.

V is TRBV25-1 and J is TRBJ2-1, with 13 bases that match TRBD2. This CDR3 has 15 amino acids. The germline gives CDR1 MGHDK, CDR2 SYGVNS. V shed 10 bases and J 4 bases; nucleotides not matched to a gene: 7. The CDR3 is CATGPGLAGYNEQFF. CDR3 DNA sequence: TGTGCCACCGGACCGGGACTAGCGGGATACAATGAGCAGTTCTTC.

The chain is built from TRBV4-3 and TRBJ1-1; TRBD1 matches at 9 bases. There are 17 residues in the CDR3. The V segment lost 3 bases and the J segment 10 bases; nucleotides outside the gene matches: 18. Germline V CDR1 and CDR2: LGHNA, YSLEER. The CDR3 spells CASSHSPPTGGKMRAFF. The DNA for the CDR3 is TGCGCCAGCAGCCATTCACCCCCGACAGGGGGTAAGATGCGAGCTTTCTTT.

This chain links TRBV5-1 with TRBJ2-1, with TRBD1 as a possible D gene (5 bases). Trimming pared 2 bases from V and 9 bases from J, leaving 15 bases between. The germline CDR1 and CDR2 sequences are SGHRS and YFSETQ. CDR3 length equals 14 residues. DNA of the CDR3: TGCGCCAGCAGCTTAGATCCAGGGCGGAGTGAGCAGTTCTTC. The encoded protein is CASSLDPGRSEQFF.

The gene calls are TRBV4-3 and TRBJ1-5, with a tentative D call TRBD1 (5 bases). The CDR3 covers 15 residues. Germline CDR1 and CDR2: LGHNA and YSLEER. V was clipped by 1 base and J by 1 base, with 8 bases between them. The CDR3 bases are TGCGCCAGCAGCCAAGGCAGGGCCAGCAATCAGCCCCAGCATTTT. It translates to CASSQGRASNQPQHF.

The chain is built from TRBV28 and TRBJ1-2; 7 bases are a match to TRBD1. Germline V gene sequence: CDR1 MDHEN, CDR2 SYDVKM. The length of the CDR3 is 19 residues. V trimming: 3 bases; J trimming: 0 bases; junction bases outside the gene matches: 16. For the CDR3, the DNA is TGTGCCAGCAGTTTCCCCGCGACAGGGACGTCCCCCTCTAACTATGGCTACACCTTC. Translated: CASSFPATGTSPSNYGYTF.

The chain employs TRBV28 and TRBJ2-5, with TRBD2 matching over 9 bases. The CDR3 sequence is 14 residues long. CDR1 MDHEN and CDR2 SYDVKM come from the germline V gene. The V gene end was trimmed by 7 bases and the J gene end by 7 bases; junction bases not matched to a gene: 10. CDR3 DNA: TGTGCCAGCAACCCCCCAGCACTAGCGGGGACCCAGTACTTC. It specifies CASNPPALAGTQYF.

The chain combines TRBV28 with TRBJ1-2, with unresolved D. V was shortened by 4 bases and J by 7 bases, with 10 bases between the two germline ends. Germline loops: CDR1 MDHEN, CDR2 SYDVKM. The CDR3 is 12 residues long. The CDR3 sequence is CASSSGLLGYTF. CDR3 DNA: TGTGCCAGCAGTTCCGGACTCCTTGGCTACACCTTC.

This clone came up once. This chain joins TRBV10-3 and TRBJ2-7; TRBD1 matches at 10 bases. This CDR3 is built from 15 residues. V was pared by 5 bases and J by 5 bases, with 9 bases of the junction left unmatched. Germline V CDR1 and CDR2: ENHRY, SYGVKD. The CDR3 DNA reads TGTGCCATCAGTTCGGGACAGGGGTTGGGGAACGAGCAGTACTTC. This encodes CAISSGQGLGNEQYF.